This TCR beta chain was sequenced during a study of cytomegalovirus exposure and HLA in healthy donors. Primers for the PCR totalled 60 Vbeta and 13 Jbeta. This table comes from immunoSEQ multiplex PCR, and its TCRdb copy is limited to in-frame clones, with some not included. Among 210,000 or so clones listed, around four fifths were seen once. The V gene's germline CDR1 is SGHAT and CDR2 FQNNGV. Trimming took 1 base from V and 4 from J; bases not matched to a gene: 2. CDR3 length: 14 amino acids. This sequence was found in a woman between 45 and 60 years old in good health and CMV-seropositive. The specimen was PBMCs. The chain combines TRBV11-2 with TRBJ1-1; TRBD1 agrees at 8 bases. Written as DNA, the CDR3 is TGTGCCAGCAGCTTAGGGCAGGGGGCCACTGAAGCTTTCTTT. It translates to CASSLGQGATEAFF.